The rows below give T cell receptor beta chains drawn from one sample of a study of human T cells and chemical hapten exposure. Each CDR3 protein gets one entry after TCRdb re-called the RACE reads with MiXCR. This sample has some 39,000 distinct CDR3 sequences; 8% to 10% occur once, and the top ten carry approximately 24%. The material sequenced was whole blood, taken in connection with sensitization to the hapten diphenylcyclopropenone (DPC). The receptor set was obtained from a man aged 45-60 years with alopecia areata. Some clones in this sample may be carry-over from other donors' samples. Both conserved end residues are part of each CDR3.

V gene,CDR3 protein
TRBV6-2/TRBV6-3,CASSSPGSRNTEAFF
TRBV28,CASSSPDTEAFF
TRBV13,CASSLLAGEGGFQETQYF
TRBV10-3,CAIAGRGTTDTQYF
TRBV5-1,CASAFGGTTSYEQYF
TRBV24-1,CATSDPGTWDSDTQYF
TRBV20-1,CSARPPPLAGDEQYF
TRBV28,CASRVDTEAFF
TRBV6-2/TRBV6-3,CASSYRQGVSYEQYF
TRBV5-1,CASSLAGASDYNEQFF
TRBV29-1,CSVAWTGDSYTF
TRBV28,CASTPVRTPIQPQHF
TRBV6-1,CATNGRDRYYGYTF
TRBV4-1,CAVGTPAYEQYF
TRBV29-1,CSVEDWGEGDIQYF
TRBV5-1,CASSSTGQGKGETQYF
TRBV7-9,CASSLGYSNCGYTF
TRBV7-6,CASSPRGGGDTQYF
TRBV28,CASSSGLVNEQFF
TRBV29-1,CSVSRTGTNTEAFF
TRBV6-6,CASSSRTSGTGELFF
TRBV25-1,CASSSSTANTGELFF
TRBV27,CASSLSTGPNEQFF
TRBV7-6,CASSLVPPREYDNEQFF
TRBV9,CASSDDRVSYEQYF
TRBV28,CASRDRGRGNSPLHF
TRBV30,CAWGGPGLDTGELFF